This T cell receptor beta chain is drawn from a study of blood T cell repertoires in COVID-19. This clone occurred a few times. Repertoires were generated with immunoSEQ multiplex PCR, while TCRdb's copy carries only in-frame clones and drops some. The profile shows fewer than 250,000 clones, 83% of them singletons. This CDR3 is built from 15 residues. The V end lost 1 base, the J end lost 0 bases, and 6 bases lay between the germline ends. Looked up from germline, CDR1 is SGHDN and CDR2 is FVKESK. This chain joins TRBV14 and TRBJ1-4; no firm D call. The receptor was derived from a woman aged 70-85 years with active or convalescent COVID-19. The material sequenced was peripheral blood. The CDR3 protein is CASSQGTPTNEKLFF. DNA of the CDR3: TGTGCCAGCAGCCAAGGGACTCCAACTAATGAAAAACTGTTTTTT.